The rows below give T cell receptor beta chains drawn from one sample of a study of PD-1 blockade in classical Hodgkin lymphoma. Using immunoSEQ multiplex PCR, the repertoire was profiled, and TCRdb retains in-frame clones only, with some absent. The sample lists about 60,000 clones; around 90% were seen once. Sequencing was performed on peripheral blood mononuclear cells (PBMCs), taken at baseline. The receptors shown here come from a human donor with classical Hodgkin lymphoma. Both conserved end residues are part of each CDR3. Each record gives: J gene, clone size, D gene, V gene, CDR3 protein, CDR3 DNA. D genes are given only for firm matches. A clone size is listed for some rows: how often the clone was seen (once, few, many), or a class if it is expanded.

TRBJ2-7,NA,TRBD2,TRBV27,CASSLAGVYEQYF,TGTGCCAGCAGTTTAGCGGGAGTCTACGAGCAGTACTTC
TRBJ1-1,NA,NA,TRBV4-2,CASSQDGIEAFF,TGTGCCAGCAGCCAAGATGGTATTGAAGCTTTCTTT
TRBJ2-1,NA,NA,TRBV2,CATSRGSVNNEQFF,TGTGCCACCTCCCGGGGGTCGGTAAACAATGAGCAGTTCTTC
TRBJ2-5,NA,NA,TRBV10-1,CASSDPQETQYF,TGCGCCAGCAGTGACCCCCAAGAGACCCAGTACTTC
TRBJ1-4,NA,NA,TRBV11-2,CASSPRPTATNEKLFF,TGTGCCAGCAGCCCCCGCCCGACAGCAACTAATGAAAAACTGTTTTTT
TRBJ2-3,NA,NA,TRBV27,CARIYTDTQYF,TGTGCCAGAATCTACACAGATACGCAGTATTTT
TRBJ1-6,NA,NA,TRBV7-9,CASSLDVQNSPLHF,TGTGCCAGCAGCTTAGACGTACAAAATTCACCCCTCCACTTT
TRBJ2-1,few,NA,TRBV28,CASSFEGTGSSYNEQFF,TGTGCCAGCAGTTTTGAAGGGACGGGGAGCTCCTACAATGAGCAGTTCTTC
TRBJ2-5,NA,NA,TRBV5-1,CASSSAGTQETQYF,TGCGCCAGCAGCTCGGCAGGGACCCAAGAGACCCAGTACTTC
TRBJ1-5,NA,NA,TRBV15,CATSRTQGGRPQHF,TGTGCCACCAGCAGAACACAGGGAGGGAGGCCCCAGCATTTT
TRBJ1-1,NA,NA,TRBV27,CASSLSPWGGSTEAFF,TGTGCCAGCAGTTTATCGCCCTGGGGAGGGAGTACTGAAGCTTTCTTT
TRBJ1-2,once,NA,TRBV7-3,CASSFGLSRGYTF,TGTGCCAGCAGCTTTGGACTATCGCGCGGCTACACCTTC
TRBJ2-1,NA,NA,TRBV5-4,CASSFQAGPFNEQFF,TGTGCCAGCAGCTTCCAGGCAGGCCCCTTCAATGAGCAGTTCTTC
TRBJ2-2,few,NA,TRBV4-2,CASRDFGGTGELFF,TGTGCCAGCCGCGATTTCGGGGGCACCGGGGAGCTGTTTTTT
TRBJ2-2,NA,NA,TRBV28,CASSLFLTILPGELFF,TGTGCCAGCAGTTTATTCCTAACAATACTCCCCGGGGAGCTGTTTTTT
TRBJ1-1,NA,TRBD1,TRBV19,CASSLDRGNTEAFF,TGTGCCAGTAGCCTGGACAGGGGGAACACTGAAGCTTTCTTT
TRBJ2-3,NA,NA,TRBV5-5,CASSSGAGNPSLDTQYF,TGTGCCAGCAGCTCCGGGGCGGGGAACCCGTCTTTAGATACGCAGTATTTT